Shown below are 23 T cell receptor beta chains from a single sample sequenced in a study of identical twins. TCRdb fed the 5' RACE reads into MiXCR, producing one record per CDR3 protein. The sample contains about 790,000 distinct CDR3 sequences, about 18% of which appear only once. This sample was also put to use in a study of T cells expressing NK-cell markers.

Sequencing was carried out using PBMCs. The receptor set was obtained from a young woman in good health.

The chain couples TRBV7-9 to TRBJ2-7, with 11 nucleotides matching TRBD2. The length of the CDR3 is 14 residues. Germline V gene sequence: CDR1 SEHNR, CDR2 FQNEAQ (reference sequence). Unmatched junction bases numbered 5, after V lost 1 base and J lost 9 bases. CDR3 amino acids: CASSLEAGTSGQYF. Written as DNA, the CDR3 is TGTGCCAGCAGCTTAGAAGCCGGGACTAGCGGGCAGTACTTC. The full variable domain, completed using reference TRBV7-9 and TRBJ2-7, is DTGVSQNPRHKITKRGQNVTFRCDPISEHNRLYWYRQTLGQGPEFLTYFQNEAQLEKSRLLSDRFSAERPKGSFSTLEIQRTEQGDSAMYLCASSLEAGTSGQYFGPGTRLTVT.

The V call is TRBV20-1, the J call TRBJ2-5, with D possibly being TRBD1 (6 bases). This CDR3 contains 14 residues. The germline V and J ends were trimmed by 0 bases and 3 bases, with 11 bases remaining between them. CDR1 and CDR2 from the germline V gene are DFQATT and SNEGSKA (reference sequence). CDR3 sequence: CSAREGRGEETQYF. The DNA for the CDR3 is TGCAGTGCTAGAGAGGGCAGGGGAGAAGAGACCCAGTACTTC.

The sample holds many counts of this clonotype. The rearrangement uses TRBV20-1 and TRBJ1-1, with D possibly being TRBD1 (5 bases). The V end lost 4 bases, the J end lost 8 bases, and 11 bases lay between the germline ends. CDR3 size: 11 residues. From germline, CDR1 is DFQATT and CDR2 SNEGSKA (reference sequence). The CDR3 region is CSATRGTEAFF. CDR3 bases: TGCAGTGCTACACGGGGGACGGAAGCTTTCTTT.

The chain recombines TRBV5-1 with TRBJ2-1, with 14 bases matching TRBD2. The V gene's germline CDR1 is SGHRS and CDR2 YFSETQ. With V trimmed by 0 bases and J by 10 bases, 6 bases remained unmatched. The CDR3 loop spans 16 amino acids. The CDR3 here is CASSLAGTSGRREQFF. DNA for the CDR3: TGCGCCAGCAGCTTGGCTGGGACTAGCGGGAGACGCGAGCAGTTCTTC.

This clonotype was observed a few times. The V gene is TRBV12-3 or TRBV12-4, the J gene TRBJ2-2, with a weak D call TRBD2 (6 bases). The V and J ends lost 4 bases and 3 bases respectively, with 9 bases between them. This CDR3 is 14 amino acids long. The CDR3 DNA reads TGTGCCAGCAGTTCTTGGGGGGACACCGGGGAGCTGTTTTTT. Its translation: CASSSWGDTGELFF.

This clonotype was observed a handful of times. The chain combines TRBV20-1 with TRBJ1-2; D is possibly TRBD1 (5 bases). Germline CDR1 DFQATT, CDR2 SNEGSKA (reference sequence). CDR3 length: 13 amino acids. Trimming pared 5 bases from V and 7 bases from J, leaving 17 bases between. The CDR3 loop is CSAPGPGRFGYTF. CDR3 nucleotides: TGCAGTGCTCCGGGACCGGGGAGGTTTGGCTACACCTTC.

The CDR3 spells CASSLGRARIQYF. In nucleotides, the CDR3 is TGCGCCAGCAGCTTGGGCAGGGCGCGCATTCAGTACTTC. V is TRBV5-1 and J is TRBJ2-4, with D possibly being TRBD1 (5 bases). V was trimmed by 0 bases and J by 9 bases, leaving 10 bases between them. CDR1 and CDR2 (germline): SGHRS, YFSETQ. The CDR3 totals 13 residues. The full variable domain, rest sourced from reference TRBV5-1 and TRBJ2-4, is KAGVTQTPRYLIKTRGQQVTLSCSPISGHRSVSWYQQTPGQGLQFLFEYFSETQRNKGNFPGRFSGRQFSNSRSEMNVSTLELGDSALYLCASSLGRARIQYFGAGTRLSVL.

The chain couples TRBV5-6 to TRBJ2-2; D could derive from TRBD1 or TRBD2 (5 bases each). CDR1 and CDR2 from the germline V gene are SGHDT and YYEEEE. Deletions cut 4 bases from V and 5 bases from J, with 12 bases between. This CDR3 is 14 amino acids long. The CDR3 sequence: CASSPRDGTGELFF. CDR3 DNA sequence: TGTGCCAGCAGCCCCCGGGACGGTACCGGGGAGCTGTTTTTT. Filled out from reference TRBV5-6 and TRBJ2-2, the complete variable domain reads DAGVTQSPTHLIKTRGQQVTLRCSPKSGHDTVSWYQQALGQGPQFIFQYYEEEERQRGNFPDRFSGHQFPNYSSELNVNALLLGDSALYLCASSPRDGTGELFFGEGSRLTVL.

The genes are TRBV9 and TRBJ2-5; 11 positions agree with TRBD2. V dropped 5 bases and J dropped 8; count of bases not matched to a gene: 11. Germline V gives CDR1 SGDLS, CDR2 YYNGEE. This CDR3 region has 15 residues. CDR3 bases: TGTGCCAGCAGTCCGGTACTAGCGGGGGATCAAACCCAGTACTTC. Its protein product is CASSPVLAGDQTQYF.

This clonotype has only a few counts. The rearrangement joins TRBV6-1 to TRBJ2-4; weak D call: TRBD1 (5 bases). The CDR3 has 16 residues. Germline V gene lookup returns CDR1 MNHNS and CDR2 SASEGT. The V end lost 2 bases, the J end lost 3 bases, and 14 bases lay between the germline ends. CDR3 region: CASSEMLGVDKNIQYF. In nucleotides, the CDR3 is TGTGCCAGCAGTGAAATGTTAGGGGTTGACAAAAACATTCAGTACTTC.

Many counts were recorded for this clonotype. CDR3 protein: CASGQGPTDTQYF. The CDR3 DNA reads TGTGCCAGCGGACAGGGTCCGACAGATACGCAGTATTTT. The chain couples TRBV6-1 to TRBJ2-3; TRBD1 aligns across 8 bases. V lost 8 bases to trimming and J lost 3 bases; unmatched junction nucleotides: 4. CDR3 length: 13 residues. Germline V gives CDR1 MNHNS, CDR2 SASEGT.

This clonotype was detected many times. V is TRBV24-1 and J is TRBJ2-1; the match to TRBD2 covers 11 bases. Germline lookup yields CDR1 KGHDR and CDR2 SFDVKD. The CDR3 totals 16 residues. The trim removed 4 bases at V and 8 bases at J, leaving 9 bases unmatched. CDR3 region: CATSDPTSGRSYEQFF. Written as DNA, the CDR3 is TGTGCCACCAGTGACCCAACTAGCGGGAGAAGTTATGAGCAGTTCTTC.

The rearrangement joins TRBV7-2 to TRBJ2-3, with D hard to call. This CDR3 is 13 amino acids long. Germline V gives CDR1 SGHTA, CDR2 FQGNSA. Trimming stripped 1 base from V and 5 bases from J, with 7 bases between. CDR3 sequence (DNA): TGTGCCAGCAGCTTAGTCTGGCAAGATACGCAGTATTTT. As protein: CASSLVWQDTQYF. The variable domain in full, completed from reference TRBV7-2 and TRBJ2-3, reads GAGVSQSPSNKVTEKGKDVELRCDPISGHTALYWYRQSLGQGLEFLIYFQGNSAPDKSGLPSDRFSAERTGGSVSTLTIQRTQQEDSAVYLCASSLVWQDTQYFGPGTRLTVL.

This clonotype showed up just once. The V call is TRBV20-1, the J call TRBJ2-1, with 7 bases that match TRBD2. The CDR3 consists of 16 residues. Germline V CDR1 and CDR2: DFQATT, SNEGSKA (reference sequence). V lost 4 bases to trimming and J lost 3 bases; unmatched junction nucleotides: 12. CDR3: CSAKGTLAEHYNEQFF. The CDR3, as DNA: TGCAGTGCTAAGGGAACCCTAGCGGAACACTACAATGAGCAGTTCTTC.

The chain links TRBV4-2 to TRBJ2-7, with D uncertain. This CDR3 is 14 amino acids long. V was pared by 1 base and J by 3 bases, with 10 bases between. CDR1 and CDR2 from the germline V gene are LGHNA and YNFKEQ. CDR3 bases: TGTGCCAGCAGCCAAGTTGGGCAGAACTACGAGCAGTACTTC. This sequence encodes CASSQVGQNYEQYF.

This clonotype has a handful of counts. This chain joins TRBV5-1 and TRBJ1-1; possible D gene TRBD1, 6 bases. Germline lookup yields CDR1 SGHRS and CDR2 YFSETQ. The CDR3 is made up of 19 amino acids. Between the trimmed V and J ends, which lost 0 bases and 2 bases, there was a span of 23 bases. In nucleotides, the CDR3 is TGCGCCAGCAGCTTGGAATGGCGTCGGGGGCTTCAGATCAACACTGAAGCTTTCTTT. Its protein is CASSLEWRRGLQINTEAFF.

This clonotype was detected a few times. J is TRBJ2-1 and V is TRBV5-1; TRBD2 aligns across 7 bases. Germline loops: CDR1 SGHRS, CDR2 YFSETQ. The CDR3 totals 13 residues. After removal of 0 bases from V and 10 bases from J, the junction contained 4 bases not matched to a gene. In DNA form, the CDR3 reads TGCGCCAGCAGCTTGGGGGGAGCGGGAGAGCAGTTCTTC. Translating it yields CASSLGGAGEQFF.

This clonotype has only a few counts. The chain links TRBV5-1 to TRBJ2-1, with 8 bases matching TRBD2. CDR3 size: 14 residues. The junction had 9 bases not matched to a gene; V was cut back by 6 bases and J by 7 bases. The germline V gene has CDR1 SGHRS and CDR2 YFSETQ. The CDR3 DNA reads TGCGCCAGCACTCCGGCTAGCGGGTTTAATGAGCAGTTCTTC. It yields the protein CASTPASGFNEQFF.

J is TRBJ2-7 and V is TRBV12-3 or TRBV12-4; a weak D match, TRBD2 (6 bases). This CDR3 has 15 amino acids. V was clipped by 5 bases and J by 9 bases, with 23 bases between them. CDR3 residues: CASSPNIGGGPGQYF. CDR3 DNA sequence: TGTGCCAGCAGTCCCAATATCGGGGGTGGGCCCGGGCAGTACTTC.

This clonotype was detected only a few times. J is TRBJ2-1 and V is TRBV29-1, with 7 positions matching TRBD1. V trimming: 8 bases; J trimming: 5 bases; junction bases outside the gene matches: 6. From germline, CDR1 is SQVTM and CDR2 ANQGSEA. This CDR3 has 12 amino acids. CDR3 residues: CSSSTGHNEQFF. The CDR3 nucleotides are TGCAGCAGCTCGACAGGGCACAATGAGCAGTTCTTC.

The rearrangement joins TRBV6-2 or TRBV6-3 to TRBJ1-5; a weak D match, TRBD1 (6 bases). Germline CDR1 and CDR2: MNHEY and SVGEGT. The ends were cut back, 9 bases at V and 4 bases at J, with 16 bases in the middle. The CDR3 loop spans 14 amino acids. CDR3 nucleotide sequence: TGTGCCAGTGGTTTGCGGGGGCGGAATCAGCCCCAGCATTTT. Encoded protein: CASGLRGRNQPQHF.

The rearrangement links TRBV5-1 to TRBJ2-1; TRBD2 matches 8 bases. Losses at the gene ends were 5 bases for V and 7 bases for J; bases not matched to a gene: 8. CDR1 and CDR2 (germline): SGHRS, YFSETQ. The CDR3 has 14 residues. CDR3 in DNA: TGCGCCAGCAGTGGCAGCGGGGGAAGAAATGAGCAGTTCTTC. It encodes CASSGSGGRNEQFF.

This clonotype was detected only a few times. V gene TRBV5-1 combines with J gene TRBJ1-2; tentative D call: TRBD1 (5 bases). CDR3 length: 13 amino acids. The ends were cut back, 1 base at V and 8 bases at J, with 12 bases in the middle. CDR1 and CDR2 from the germline V gene are SGHRS and YFSETQ. This chain's CDR3 is CASSLFAGNGYTF. CDR3 in DNA: TGCGCCAGCAGCTTGTTCGCAGGGAACGGCTACACCTTC.